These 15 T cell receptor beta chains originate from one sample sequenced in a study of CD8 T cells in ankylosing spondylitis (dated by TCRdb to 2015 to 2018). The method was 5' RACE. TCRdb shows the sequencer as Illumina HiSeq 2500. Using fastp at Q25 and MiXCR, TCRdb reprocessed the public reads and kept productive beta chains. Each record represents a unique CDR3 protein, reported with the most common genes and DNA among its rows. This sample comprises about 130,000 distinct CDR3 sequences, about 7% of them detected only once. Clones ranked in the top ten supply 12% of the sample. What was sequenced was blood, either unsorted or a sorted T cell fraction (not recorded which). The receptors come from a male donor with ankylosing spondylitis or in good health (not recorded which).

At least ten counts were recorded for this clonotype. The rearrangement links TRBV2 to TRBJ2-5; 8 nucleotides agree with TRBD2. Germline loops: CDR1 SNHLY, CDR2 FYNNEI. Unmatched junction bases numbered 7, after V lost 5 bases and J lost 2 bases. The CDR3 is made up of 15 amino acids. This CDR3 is CASSFSGERQETQYF. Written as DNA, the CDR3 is TGTGCCAGCAGTTTTAGCGGGGAGCGGCAAGAGACCCAGTACTTC.

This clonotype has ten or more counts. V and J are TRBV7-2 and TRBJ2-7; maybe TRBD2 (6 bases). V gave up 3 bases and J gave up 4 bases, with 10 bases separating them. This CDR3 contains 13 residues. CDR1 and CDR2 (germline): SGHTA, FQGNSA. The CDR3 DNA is TGTGCCAGCAGCTTTGGGGGGAATTACGAGCAGTACTTC. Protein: CASSFGGNYEQYF. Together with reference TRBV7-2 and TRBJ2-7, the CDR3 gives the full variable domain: GAGVSQSPSNKVTEKGKDVELRCDPISGHTALYWYRQSLGQGLEFLIYFQGNSAPDKSGLPSDRFSAERTGGSVSTLTIQRTQQEDSAVYLCASSFGGNYEQYFGPGTRLTVT.

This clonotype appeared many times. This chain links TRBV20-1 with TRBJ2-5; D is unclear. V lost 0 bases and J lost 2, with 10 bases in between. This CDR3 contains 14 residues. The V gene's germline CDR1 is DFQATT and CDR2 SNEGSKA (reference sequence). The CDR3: CSARDLRKQETQYF. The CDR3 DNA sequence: TGCAGTGCTAGAGATCTCAGGAAACAAGAGACCCAGTACTTC.

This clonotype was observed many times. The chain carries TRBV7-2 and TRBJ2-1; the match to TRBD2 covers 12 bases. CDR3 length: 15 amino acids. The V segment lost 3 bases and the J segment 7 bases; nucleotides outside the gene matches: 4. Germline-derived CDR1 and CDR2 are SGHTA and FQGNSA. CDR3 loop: CASSFRLAGENEQFF. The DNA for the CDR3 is TGTGCCAGCAGCTTCCGACTAGCGGGAGAGAATGAGCAGTTCTTC.

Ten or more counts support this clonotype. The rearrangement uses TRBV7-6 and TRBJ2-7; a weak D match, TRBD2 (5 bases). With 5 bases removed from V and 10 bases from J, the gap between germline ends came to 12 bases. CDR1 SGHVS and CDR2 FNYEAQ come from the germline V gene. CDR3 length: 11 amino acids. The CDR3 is CASSPGLAQYF. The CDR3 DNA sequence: TGTGCCAGCAGCCCCGGTCTAGCACAGTACTTC.

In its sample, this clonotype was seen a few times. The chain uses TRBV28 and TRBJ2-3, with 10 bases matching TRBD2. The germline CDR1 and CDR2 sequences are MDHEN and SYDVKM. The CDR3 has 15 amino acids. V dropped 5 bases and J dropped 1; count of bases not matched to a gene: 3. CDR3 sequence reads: CASSRAGGGTDTQYF. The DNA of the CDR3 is TGTGCCAGCAGTAGAGCGGGAGGGGGCACAGATACGCAGTATTTT. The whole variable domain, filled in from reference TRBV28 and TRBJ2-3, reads DVKVTQSSRYLVKRTGEKVFLECVQDMDHENMFWYRQDPGLGLRLIYFSYDVKMKEKGDIPEGYSVSREKKERFSLILESASTNQTSMYLCASSRAGGGTDTQYFGPGTRLTVL.

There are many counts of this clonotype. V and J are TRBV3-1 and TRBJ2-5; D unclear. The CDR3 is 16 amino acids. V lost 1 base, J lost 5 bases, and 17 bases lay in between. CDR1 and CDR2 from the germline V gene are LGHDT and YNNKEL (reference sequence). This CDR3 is CASSQAPPTLLETQYF. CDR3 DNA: TGTGCCAGCAGCCAAGCTCCCCCTACCCTTTTGGAGACCCAGTACTTC.

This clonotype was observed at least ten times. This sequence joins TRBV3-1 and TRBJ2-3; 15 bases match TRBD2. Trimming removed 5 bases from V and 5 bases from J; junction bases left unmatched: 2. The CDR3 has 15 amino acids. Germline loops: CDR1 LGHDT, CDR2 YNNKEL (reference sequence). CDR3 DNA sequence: TGTGCCAGCAGCAGGACTAGCGGGGGGGGAGATACGCAGTATTTT. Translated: CASSRTSGGGDTQYF.

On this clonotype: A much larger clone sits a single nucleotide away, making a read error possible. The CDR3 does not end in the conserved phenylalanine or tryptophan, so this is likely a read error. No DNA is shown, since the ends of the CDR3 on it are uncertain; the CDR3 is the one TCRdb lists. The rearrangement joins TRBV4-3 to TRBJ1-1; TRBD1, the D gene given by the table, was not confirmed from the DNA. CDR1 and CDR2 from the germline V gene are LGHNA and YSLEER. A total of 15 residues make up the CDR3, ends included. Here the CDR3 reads CASSQVSGPLLGTFL.

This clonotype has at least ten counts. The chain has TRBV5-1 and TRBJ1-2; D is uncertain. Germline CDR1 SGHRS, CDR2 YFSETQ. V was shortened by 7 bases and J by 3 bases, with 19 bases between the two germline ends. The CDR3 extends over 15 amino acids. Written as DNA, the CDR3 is TGCGCCAGCTCAACCGGCCAGGCAGGCGACTATGGCTACACCTTC. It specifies CASSTGQAGDYGYTF.

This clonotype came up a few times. CDR3 sequence (DNA): TGTGCCAGCAGCTTAGTTGTCGGGCTTGACTACGAGCAGTACTTC. Protein sequence: CASSLVVGLDYEQYF. V and J are TRBV7-2 and TRBJ2-7; no reliable D call. The germline V and J ends were trimmed by 1 base and 3 bases, with 13 bases remaining between them. The germline gives CDR1 SGHTA, CDR2 FQGNSA. This CDR3 is built from 15 residues.

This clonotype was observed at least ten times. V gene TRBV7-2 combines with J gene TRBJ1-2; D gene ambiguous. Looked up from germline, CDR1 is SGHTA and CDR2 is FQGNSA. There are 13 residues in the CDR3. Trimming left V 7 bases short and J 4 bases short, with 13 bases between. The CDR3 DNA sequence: TGTGCCAGCATGGAGGGTTCGGGCTATGGCTACACCTTC. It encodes CASMEGSGYGYTF. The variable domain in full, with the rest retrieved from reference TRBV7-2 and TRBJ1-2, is GAGVSQSPSNKVTEKGKDVELRCDPISGHTALYWYRQSLGQGLEFLIYFQGNSAPDKSGLPSDRFSAERTGGSVSTLTIQRTQQEDSAVYLCASMEGSGYGYTFGSGTRLTVV.

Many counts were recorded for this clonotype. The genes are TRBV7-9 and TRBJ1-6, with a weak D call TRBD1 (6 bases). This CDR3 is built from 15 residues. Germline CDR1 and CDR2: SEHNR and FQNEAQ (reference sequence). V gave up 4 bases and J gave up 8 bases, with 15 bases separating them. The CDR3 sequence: CASSYQGIRDSPLHF. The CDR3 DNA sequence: TGTGCCAGCAGCTATCAGGGGATTCGGGATTCACCCCTCCACTTT. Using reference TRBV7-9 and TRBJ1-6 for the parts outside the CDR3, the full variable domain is DTGVSQNPRHKITKRGQNVTFRCDPISEHNRLYWYRQTLGQGPEFLTYFQNEAQLEKSRLLSDRFSAERPKGSFSTLEIQRTEQGDSAMYLCASSYQGIRDSPLHFGNGTRLTVT.

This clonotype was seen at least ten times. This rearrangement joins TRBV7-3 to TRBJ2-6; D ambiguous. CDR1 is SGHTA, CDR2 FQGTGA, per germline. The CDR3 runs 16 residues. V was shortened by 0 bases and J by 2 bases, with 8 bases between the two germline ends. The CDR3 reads CASSLTGPPGANVLTF. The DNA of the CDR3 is TGTGCCAGCAGCTTAACGGGTCCCCCTGGGGCCAACGTCCTGACTTTC.

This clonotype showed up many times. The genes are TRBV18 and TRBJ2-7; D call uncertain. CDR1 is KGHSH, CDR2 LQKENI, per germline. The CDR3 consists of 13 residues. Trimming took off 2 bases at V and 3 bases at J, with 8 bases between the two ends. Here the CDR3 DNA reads TGTGCCAGCTCACCAGGGATCGGCTACGAGCAGTACTTC. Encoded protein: CASSPGIGYEQYF.